This TCR beta chain was captured in a study of radiotherapy plus CTLA-4 blockade in lung cancer. Trimming took 2 bases from V and 5 from J; bases not matched to a gene: 5. From germline, CDR1 is MDHEN and CDR2 SYDVKM. This CDR3 is built from 16 residues. Alongside CTLA-4 blockade with ipilimumab, patients with chemo-refractory metastatic non-small-cell lung cancer received focal radiation. The method was immunoSEQ multiplex PCR; TCRdb's version includes in-frame clones alone and lacks a portion of them. Here the sample spans about 95,000 clones, about 81% being singletons. The receptor comes from a human donor with non-small cell lung cancer who had a partial response to radiotherapy plus ipilimumab. This chain links TRBV28 with TRBJ2-1; TRBD2 aligns across 11 bases. Material: peripheral blood, obtained from a patient treated with radiotherapy plus ipilimumab. CDR3 residues: CASSLGGLAANNEQFF. In DNA form, the CDR3 reads TGTGCCAGCAGTTTAGGGGGACTAGCGGCCAACAATGAGCAGTTCTTC.